This T cell receptor (beta chain) was identified in a study of blood T cells in healthy people across ages. Study-wide findings and caveats: Naive and antigen-experienced cells were not separated, limiting conclusive comparison.

Germline CDR1 reads MNHEY; CDR2 reads SVGEGT. The ends were cut back, 6 bases at V and 3 bases at J, with 15 bases in the middle. The CDR3 runs to 14 residues. Using a J-beta primer mix together with a sample-barcoded 5' primer, a second PCR was run for about 6 to 11 cycles. MiXCR, run by TCRdb on the 5' RACE reads, gives a single entry per CDR3 protein. This table has 800,000 to 950,000 distinct CDR3 sequences, almost 30% appearing once. At least ten counts were recorded for this clonotype. What it binds is unknown. The sample was also linked to a second study, of T cells of mothers and their children.

The V gene is TRBV6-2 or TRBV6-3, the J gene TRBJ2-7, with D perhaps given as TRBD1 or TRBD2 (5 bases each). The sequenced material came from blood. This sequence was found in a woman between 40 and 55 years old in good health. The CDR3 DNA reads as TGTGCCAGCAGCCCCCCCGGGACGCGCTACGAGCAGTACTTC. This sequence encodes CASSPPGTRYEQYF.